The next 19 T cell receptor beta chains were all read from a single sample in a study of T cell responses to AZD1222 COVID-19 vaccine. TCRdb's table, derived via immunoSEQ multiplex PCR, lists solely in-frame clones and lacks some. The table shows about 140,000 clones, with 90% to 95% occurring only once. This specimen consisted of peripheral blood, obtained 28 days after the second AZD1222 dose. Source of these receptors: an adult who received the AZD1222 COVID-19 vaccine.

The chain links TRBV19 to TRBJ2-2; 8 bases agree with TRBD2. V trimming: 9 bases; J trimming: 2 bases; junction bases outside the gene matches: 11. Germline values: CDR1 LNHDA, CDR2 SQIVND (reference sequence). CDR3 length equals 16 residues. CDR3 DNA sequence: TGTGCCAGCGCCTGGGGAGTAGCGGGAAACACCGGGGAGCTGTTTTTT. Translation: CASAWGVAGNTGELFF.

This clone was counted once. The chain links TRBV20-1 to TRBJ1-2, with D unclear. V dropped 3 bases and J dropped 2 bases, with 10 bases sitting between them. The CDR3 consists of 13 residues. Germline loops: CDR1 DFQATT, CDR2 SNEGSKA (reference sequence). In nucleotides, the CDR3 is TGCAGTGCTAGTTGGACCGAGAACTATGGCTACACCTTC. As protein: CSASWTENYGYTF.

The chain joins TRBV27 to TRBJ2-7; TRBD2 might be the D (6 bases). Trimming left V 2 bases short and J 0 bases short, with 8 bases between. Germline CDR1 reads MNHEY; CDR2 reads SMNVEV (reference sequence). CDR3 length: 14 residues. The CDR3 reads CASSLKRASYEQYF. CDR3 coding DNA: TGTGCCAGCAGTTTAAAGCGGGCCTCCTACGAGCAGTACTTC.

The gene calls are TRBV14 and TRBJ1-5, with TRBD1 as a possible D gene (5 bases). Germline CDR1 SGHDN, CDR2 FVKESK. The CDR3 is made up of 13 amino acids. V lost 5 bases and J 6 bases, leaving 11 bases between the germline ends. CDR3 loop: CASSAGFGQPQHF. The CDR3 DNA reads as TGTGCCAGCAGCGCAGGGTTCGGTCAGCCCCAGCATTTT.

The J gene is TRBJ2-1, the V gene TRBV7-9, with a possible D match to TRBD2 (5 bases). The CDR3 has 19 amino acids. V was clipped by 6 bases and J by 1 base, with 25 bases between them. In germline, CDR1 is SEHNR, CDR2 FQNEAQ (reference sequence). CDR3 loop: CASRQPTGFRGISYNEQFF. The CDR3 DNA reads as TGTGCCAGCAGACAACCTACCGGATTTCGGGGTATATCCTACAATGAGCAGTTCTTC.

The V gene is TRBV27, the J gene TRBJ2-2; D ambiguous. There are 12 residues in the CDR3. CDR1 is MNHEY and CDR2 is SMNVEV in the germline V gene (reference sequence). The V end lost 5 bases, the J end lost 2 bases, and 3 bases lay between the germline ends. CDR3 amino acids: CASSRNTGELFF. As DNA, the CDR3 is TGTGCCAGCAGTAGAAACACCGGGGAGCTGTTTTTT.

V is TRBV7-9 and J is TRBJ1-3; 10 nucleotides align to TRBD1. The V gene's germline CDR1 is SEHNR and CDR2 FQNEAQ (reference sequence). The CDR3 is made up of 19 amino acids. With 1 base clipped from V and 4 bases from J, the junction kept 13 bases outside the gene matches. The CDR3 loop is CASSLDRDRGFPWGNTIYF. The CDR3 nucleotides read TGTGCCAGCAGCTTAGACCGGGACAGGGGTTTCCCATGGGGAAACACCATATATTTT. Complete variable domain (other parts from reference TRBV7-9 and TRBJ1-3): DTGVSQNPRHKITKRGQNVTFRCDPISEHNRLYWYRQTLGQGPEFLTYFQNEAQLEKSRLLSDRFSAERPKGSFSTLEIQRTEQGDSAMYLCASSLDRDRGFPWGNTIYFGEGSWLTVV.

This sequence joins TRBV24-1 and TRBJ1-2; D is undetermined. The V gene lost 5 bases and the J gene lost 2 bases, with 14 bases spanning the gap. This CDR3 spans 15 amino acids. Looked up from germline, CDR1 is KGHDR and CDR2 is SFDVKD. CDR3 DNA: TGTGCCACCAGTGGCCCGACACCTTCGAACTATGGCTACACCTTC. It yields the protein CATSGPTPSNYGYTF.

The chain has TRBV6-1 and TRBJ1-1; D gene ambiguous. The CDR3 spans 15 residues. Germline values: CDR1 MNHNS, CDR2 SASEGT. The V gene lost 2 bases and the J gene lost 2 bases, with 12 bases spanning the gap. The CDR3 spells CASSEYSTPNTEAFF. CDR3 nucleotide sequence: TGTGCCAGCAGTGAATATTCGACCCCCAACACTGAAGCTTTCTTT.

This chain uses TRBV18 with TRBJ1-2; the D is unclear. V gave up 4 bases and J gave up 6 bases, with 21 bases separating them. This CDR3 has 16 residues. Germline CDR1 KGHSH, CDR2 LQKENI. The CDR3 sequence is CASSLTREGFSDGYTF. Written as DNA, the CDR3 is TGTGCCAGCTCACTGACTAGGGAAGGTTTTTCGGATGGCTACACCTTC.

The V gene is TRBV7-6, the J gene TRBJ2-7; 7 bases align to TRBD1. Germline lookup yields CDR1 SGHVS and CDR2 FNYEAQ. Trimming removed 5 bases from V and 1 base from J; junction bases left unmatched: 8. The CDR3 has 15 residues. In DNA form, the CDR3 reads TGTGCCAGCAGCCCCACCGGGACAGCTTCCTACGAGCAGTACTTC. Translating it yields CASSPTGTASYEQYF. Combining the CDR3 with reference TRBV7-6 and TRBJ2-7 gives the whole variable domain GAGVSQSPRYKVTKRGQDVALRCDPISGHVSLYWYRQALGQGPEFLTYFNYEAQQDKSGLPNDRFSAERPEGSISTLTIQRTEQRDSAMYRCASSPTGTASYEQYFGPGTRLTVT.

V is TRBV5-1 and J is TRBJ1-2; D unresolved. The CDR3 runs 14 residues. Per the germline V gene, CDR1 is SGHRS and CDR2 is YFSETQ. Trimming took 0 bases from V and 7 from J, leaving 13 bases between them. CDR3 sequence: CASSLAEGRGGYTF. Written as DNA, the CDR3 is TGCGCCAGCAGCTTGGCCGAGGGTCGGGGTGGCTACACCTTC.

J is TRBJ1-5 and V is TRBV29-1; no clear D gene. Per the germline V gene, CDR1 is SQVTM and CDR2 is ANQGSEA. CDR3 length: 13 residues. V shed 2 bases and J shed 7 bases, with 12 bases lying between them. As DNA, the CDR3 is TGCAGCGTTGAAATTGAGTTAGGGCAGCCCCAGCATTTT. Its translation is CSVEIELGQPQHF.

The chain links TRBV4-1 to TRBJ2-7, with 11 bases fitting TRBD2. Germline V gene sequence: CDR1 MGHRA, CDR2 YSYEKL. The CDR3 sequence is 17 residues long. Trimming cost V 1 base and J 2 bases; bases outside gene matches: 7. The CDR3: CASSQVWLAGGAYEQYF. The CDR3, as DNA: TGCGCCAGCAGCCAAGTGTGGCTAGCGGGAGGAGCCTACGAGCAGTACTTC.

The genes are TRBV6-2 or TRBV6-3 and TRBJ1-2; TRBD1 matches 10 bases. The CDR3 loop spans 16 amino acids. Germline CDR1 reads MNHEY; CDR2 reads SVGEGT. V lost 5 bases to trimming and J lost 7 bases; unmatched junction nucleotides: 13. CDR3 nucleotide sequence: TGTGCCAGCAGTCACCTACGGGACAGGGGCAGAGTTGGCTACACCTTC. Its protein is CASSHLRDRGRVGYTF.

The V and J genes are TRBV7-2 and TRBJ2-7; D ambiguous. The CDR3 is 15 amino acids. In germline, CDR1 is SGHTA, CDR2 FQGNSA. With 2 bases removed from V and 1 base from J, the gap between germline ends came to 12 bases. CDR3 nucleotide sequence: TGTGCCAGCAGCTTATTCCCTACGACATCCTACGAGCAGTACTTC. It encodes CASSLFPTTSYEQYF.

The chain is built from TRBV1 and TRBJ2-1. TRBV1 is assigned pseudogene status. CDR3 length equals 20 residues. The CDR3, as DNA: TGCACCAGCAGCCAAGATGGAGGTGGGGGTATCGGACCCAAGGTTCCTGAGCAGTTCTTC. It is translated as CTSSQDGGGGIGPKVPEQFF.

The chain carries TRBV3-1 (or the pseudogene TRBV3-2) and TRBJ2-7; D is possibly TRBD2 (5 bases). CDR1 and CDR2 (germline): LGHDT, YNNKEL (reference sequence). The CDR3 has 12 amino acids. Trimming stripped 8 bases from V and 6 bases from J, with 14 bases between. CDR3 residues: CASRQARGEQYF. The CDR3 DNA sequence: TGTGCCAGCCGGCAGGCCCGGGGCGAGCAGTACTTC.

V usage is TRBV5-6 and J usage is TRBJ1-5, with D perhaps matching TRBD1 (5 bases). V lost 3 bases, J lost 0 bases, and 13 bases lay in between. Germline assignment: CDR1 SGHDT and CDR2 YYEEEE. This CDR3 is built from 16 residues. In nucleotides, the CDR3 is TGTGCCAGCAGCTCGGGGGGATATTATAGCAATCAGCCCCAGCATTTT. Its translation: CASSSGGYYSNQPQHF.